A selection of T cell receptor beta chains follows, all from one sample in a study of T cells in Graves' hyperthyroidism and ophthalmopathy. TCRdb reprocessed the multiplex PCR reads with MiXCR, giving one entry per CDR3 protein. This sample has hundreds of thousands of distinct CDR3 sequences; more than 20% occur once, and the top ten carry around a third. Specimen: blood. The receptors shown here come from a man younger than 45 with Graves' ophthalmopathy. Both conserved end residues are part of each CDR3.

len	v_gene	CDR3aa
18	TRBV28	CASSTIHGRASGTDTQYF
17	TRBV7-2	CASSHPGLAGSNNEQFF
13	TRBV20-1	CSAIRVPYNEQFF
14	TRBV20-1	CSGRGRAPNQPQHF
13	TRBV2	CASSEALGQPQHF
15	TRBV6-2/TRBV6-3	CASGVWPVNTDTQYF
16	TRBV19	CASSTQGGQQNTEAFF
14	TRBV3-1	CASSQDWAGRGYTF
17	TRBV19	CASSRRQGKFSDTEAFF
15	TRBV5-4	CASSLNRAYTDTQYF
15	TRBV5-7	CASRLWGTGCTEAFF
13	TRBV14	CASSQAVYNEQFF
14	TRBV12-3/TRBV12-4	CASSLGGRNTEAFF
14	TRBV7-2	CAIAGGPGADTQYF
11	TRBV28	CASRLYETQYF
13	TRBV14	CASSQGQGNEQFF
13	TRBV10-1	CASSRTGGNEQYF
14	TRBV5-1	CASSLRGRGGAQYF
17	TRBV28	CASSLPAQGGEREKLFF
13	TRBV14	CASSGQGWETQYF
15	TRBV14	CASSLDRFPRETQYF
13	TRBV6-1	CASAPGLVHEQYF
14	TRBV12-3/TRBV12-4	CASSLGTGRKKLFF
18	TRBV7-3	CASSRTSGSFSSYNEQFF
13	TRBV6-1	CASSEEGDYEQYF
15	TRBV5-1	CASSLDEWAGYGYTF
15	TRBV28	CASSPLTTGNTEAFF
17	TRBV6-5	CASSYSSRDRFGQPQHF
16	TRBV28	CASYPRGSGSVNEQFF
14	TRBV3-1	CASSQGARSYEQYF
15	TRBV2	CASSPGVRDGDTQYF
15	TRBV28	CASSSSGTDSYEQYF
10	TRBV28	CASGRTVEYF
14	TRBV12-3/TRBV12-4	CASGPTGGSEKLFF
13	TRBV7-3	CASSRTGGFEQYF